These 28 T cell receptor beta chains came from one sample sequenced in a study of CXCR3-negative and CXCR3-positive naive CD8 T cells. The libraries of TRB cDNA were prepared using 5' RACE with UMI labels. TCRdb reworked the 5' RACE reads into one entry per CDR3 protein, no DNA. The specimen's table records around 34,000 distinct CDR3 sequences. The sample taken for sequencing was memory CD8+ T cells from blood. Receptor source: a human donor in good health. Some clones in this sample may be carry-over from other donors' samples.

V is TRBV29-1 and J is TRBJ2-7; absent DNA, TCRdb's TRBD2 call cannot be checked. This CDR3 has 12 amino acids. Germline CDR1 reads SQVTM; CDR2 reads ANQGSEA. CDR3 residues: CSVTLAGGEQYF.

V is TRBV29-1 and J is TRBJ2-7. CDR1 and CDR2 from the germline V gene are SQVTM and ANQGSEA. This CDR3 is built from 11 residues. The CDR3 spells CSVEEFYEQYF.

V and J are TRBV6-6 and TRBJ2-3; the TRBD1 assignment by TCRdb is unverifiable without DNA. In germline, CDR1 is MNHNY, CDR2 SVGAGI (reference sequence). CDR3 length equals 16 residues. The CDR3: CASSYPGTGGPDTQYF.

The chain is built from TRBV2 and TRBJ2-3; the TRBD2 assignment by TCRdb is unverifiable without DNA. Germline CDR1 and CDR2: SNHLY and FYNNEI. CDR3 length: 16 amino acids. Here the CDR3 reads CASSTWRGSSTDTQYF.

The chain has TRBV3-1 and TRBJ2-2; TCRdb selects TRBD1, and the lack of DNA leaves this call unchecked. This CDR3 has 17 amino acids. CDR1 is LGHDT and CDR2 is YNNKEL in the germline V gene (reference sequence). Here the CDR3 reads CASSQQSRGGDTGELFF.

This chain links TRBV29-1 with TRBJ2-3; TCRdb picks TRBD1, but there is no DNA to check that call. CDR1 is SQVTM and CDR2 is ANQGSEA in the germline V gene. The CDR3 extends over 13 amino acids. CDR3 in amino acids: CSVYRGVSDTQYF.

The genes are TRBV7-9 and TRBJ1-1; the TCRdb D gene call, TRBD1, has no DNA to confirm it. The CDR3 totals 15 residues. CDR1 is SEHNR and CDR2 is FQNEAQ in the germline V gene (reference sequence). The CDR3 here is CASSARTGGNTEAFF.

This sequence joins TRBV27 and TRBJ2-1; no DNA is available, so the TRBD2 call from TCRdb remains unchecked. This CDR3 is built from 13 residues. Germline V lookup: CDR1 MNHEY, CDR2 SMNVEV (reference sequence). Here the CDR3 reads CASSFKGPHEQFF.

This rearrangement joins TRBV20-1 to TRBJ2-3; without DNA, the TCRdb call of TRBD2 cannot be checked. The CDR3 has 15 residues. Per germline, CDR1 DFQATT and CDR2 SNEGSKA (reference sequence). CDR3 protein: CSARGLADWADTQYF.

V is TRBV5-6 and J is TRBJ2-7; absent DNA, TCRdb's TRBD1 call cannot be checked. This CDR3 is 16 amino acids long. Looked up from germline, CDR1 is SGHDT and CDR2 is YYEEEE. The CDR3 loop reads CASSGRQGLRSYEQYF.

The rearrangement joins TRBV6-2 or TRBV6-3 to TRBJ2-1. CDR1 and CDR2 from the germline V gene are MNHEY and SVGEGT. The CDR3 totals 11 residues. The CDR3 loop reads CASSSDNEQFF.

The CDR3 reads CASSLIQAGRSNEQFF. This sequence joins TRBV7-9 and TRBJ2-1; TCRdb gives TRBD2 as the D gene, but with no DNA this cannot be confirmed. Germline-derived CDR1 and CDR2 are SEHNR and FQNEAQ (reference sequence). This CDR3 comprises 16 residues.

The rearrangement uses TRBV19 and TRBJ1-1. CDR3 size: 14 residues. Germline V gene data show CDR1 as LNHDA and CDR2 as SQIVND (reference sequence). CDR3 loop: CASSFLPSNTEAFF. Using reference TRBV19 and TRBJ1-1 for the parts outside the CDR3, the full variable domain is DGGITQSPKYLFRKEGQNVTLSCEQNLNHDAMYWYRQDPGQGLRLIYYSQIVNDFQKGDIAEGYSVSREKKESFPLTVTSAQKNPTAFYLCASSFLPSNTEAFFGQGTRLTVV.

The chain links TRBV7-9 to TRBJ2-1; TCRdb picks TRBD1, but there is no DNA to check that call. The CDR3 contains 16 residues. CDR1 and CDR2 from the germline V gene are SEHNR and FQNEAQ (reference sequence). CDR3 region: CASSPPTGSSYNEQFF.

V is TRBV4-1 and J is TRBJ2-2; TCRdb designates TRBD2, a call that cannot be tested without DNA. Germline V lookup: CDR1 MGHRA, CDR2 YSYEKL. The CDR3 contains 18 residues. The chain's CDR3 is CASSHDTRGGPSPGELFF.

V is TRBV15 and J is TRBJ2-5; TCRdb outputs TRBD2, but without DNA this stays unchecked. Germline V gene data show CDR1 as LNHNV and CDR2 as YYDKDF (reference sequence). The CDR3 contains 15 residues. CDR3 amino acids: CATSREAGGGETQYF. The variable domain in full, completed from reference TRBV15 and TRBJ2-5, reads DAMVIQNPRYQVTQFGKPVTLSCSQTLNHNVMYWYQQKSSQAPKLLFHYYDKDFNNEADTPDNFQSRRPNTSFCFLDIRSPGLGDTAMYLCATSREAGGGETQYFGPGTRLLVL.

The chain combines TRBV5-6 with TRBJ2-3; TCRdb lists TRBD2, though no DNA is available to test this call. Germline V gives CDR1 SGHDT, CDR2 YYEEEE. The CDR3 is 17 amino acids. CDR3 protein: CASSPDGRATNTDTQYF.

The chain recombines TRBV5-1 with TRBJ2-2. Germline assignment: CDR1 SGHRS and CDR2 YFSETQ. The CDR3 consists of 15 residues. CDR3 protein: CASSFKDYDTGELFF.

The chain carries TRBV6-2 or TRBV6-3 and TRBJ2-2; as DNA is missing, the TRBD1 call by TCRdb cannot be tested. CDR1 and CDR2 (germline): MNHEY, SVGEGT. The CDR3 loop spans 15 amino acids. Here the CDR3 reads CASSYSGGRSGELFF.

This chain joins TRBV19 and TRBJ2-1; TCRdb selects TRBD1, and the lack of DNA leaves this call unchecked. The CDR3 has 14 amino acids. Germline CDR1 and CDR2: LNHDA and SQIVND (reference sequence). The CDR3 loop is CASSIQGDASEQFF.

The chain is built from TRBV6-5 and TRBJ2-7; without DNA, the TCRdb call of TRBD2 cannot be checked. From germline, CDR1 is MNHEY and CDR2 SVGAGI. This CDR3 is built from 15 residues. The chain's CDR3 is CASSYGLAGVYEQYF.

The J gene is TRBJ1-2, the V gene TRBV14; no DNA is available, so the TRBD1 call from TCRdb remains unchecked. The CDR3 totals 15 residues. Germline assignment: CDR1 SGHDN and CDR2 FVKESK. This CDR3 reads CASSPRTEVNYGYTF.

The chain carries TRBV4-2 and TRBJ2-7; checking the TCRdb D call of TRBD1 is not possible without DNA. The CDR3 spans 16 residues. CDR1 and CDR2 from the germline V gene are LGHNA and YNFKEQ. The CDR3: CASSQIRGQGVYEQYF.

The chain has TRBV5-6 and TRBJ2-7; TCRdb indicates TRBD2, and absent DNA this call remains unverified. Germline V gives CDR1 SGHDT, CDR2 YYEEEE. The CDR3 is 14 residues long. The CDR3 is CASSVGLDGYEQYF.

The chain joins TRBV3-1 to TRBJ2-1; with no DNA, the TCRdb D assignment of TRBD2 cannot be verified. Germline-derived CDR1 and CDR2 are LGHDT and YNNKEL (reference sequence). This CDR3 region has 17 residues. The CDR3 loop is CASSQATSGEIYNEQFF.

The CDR3 loop reads CSVKVEALSYEQYF. The chain recombines TRBV29-1 with TRBJ2-7; checking the TCRdb D call of TRBD1 is not possible without DNA. CDR1 is SQVTM, CDR2 ANQGSEA, per germline. The CDR3 has 14 residues.

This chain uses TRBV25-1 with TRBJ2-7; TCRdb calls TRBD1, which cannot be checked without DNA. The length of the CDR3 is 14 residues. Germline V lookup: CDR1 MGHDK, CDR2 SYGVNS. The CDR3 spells CASSSIQGAYEQYF.

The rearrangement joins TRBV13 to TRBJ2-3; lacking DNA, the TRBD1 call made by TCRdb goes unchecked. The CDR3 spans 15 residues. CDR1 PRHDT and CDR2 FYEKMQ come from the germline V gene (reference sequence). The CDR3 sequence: CASSDRGQAEYTQYF.